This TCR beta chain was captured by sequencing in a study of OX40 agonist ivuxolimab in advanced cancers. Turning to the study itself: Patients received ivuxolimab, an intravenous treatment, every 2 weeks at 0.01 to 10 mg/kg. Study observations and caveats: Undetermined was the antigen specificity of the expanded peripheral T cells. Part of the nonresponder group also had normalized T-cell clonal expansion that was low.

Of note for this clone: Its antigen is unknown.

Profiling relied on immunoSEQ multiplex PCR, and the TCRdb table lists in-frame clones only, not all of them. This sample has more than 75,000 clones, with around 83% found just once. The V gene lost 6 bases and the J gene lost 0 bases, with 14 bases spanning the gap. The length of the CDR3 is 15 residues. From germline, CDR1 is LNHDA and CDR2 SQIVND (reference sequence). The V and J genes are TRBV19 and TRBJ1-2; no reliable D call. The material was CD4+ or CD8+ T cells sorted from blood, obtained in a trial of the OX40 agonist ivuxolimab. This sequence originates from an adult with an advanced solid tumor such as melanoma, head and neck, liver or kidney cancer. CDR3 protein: CASSPSPGSNYGYTF. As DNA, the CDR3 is TGTGCCAGTAGCCCCTCCCCAGGCTCTAACTATGGCTACACCTTC. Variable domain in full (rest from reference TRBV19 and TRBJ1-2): DGGITQSPKYLFRKEGQNVTLSCEQNLNHDAMYWYRQDPGQGLRLIYYSQIVNDFQKGDIAEGYSVSREKKESFPLTVTSAQKNPTAFYLCASSPSPGSNYGYTFGSGTRLTVV.